These 16 T cell receptor beta chains were sequenced from one sample in a study of tissue T cells after allogeneic stem cell transplantation. The time point was: mouse harvest day 7 after allogeneic transplant. The graft held 10^6 splenic CD5+ T cells and 10^7 T-cell-depleted bone marrow cells. Method: immunoSEQ multiplex PCR; TCRdb's copy keeps in-frame clones and lacks some. Of roughly 7,200 clones in the sample, under 50% are singletons; the top ten hold 6% to 8.5%. Sequencing was done on a sample of gut tissue. The receptors here all came from a female BALB/c mouse given C57BL/6 T cells with graft-versus-host disease after an allogeneic hematopoietic cell transplant.

As for this clone: Gene names are the mouse ones. The read ends 1 residue shy of where the CDR3 ends; the end is completed using the germline J gene. The gene calls are TRBV12-2 and TRBJ2-5, with TRBD1 matching 7 bases. From germline, CDR1 is SGHLS and CDR2 HYDKME. This CDR3 region has 13 residues. The J segment lost 4 bases and the V segment lost 2 bases, leaving 2 bases of the junction unmatched. CDR3 residues: CASSPQGEDTQYF. The sequenced CDR3 bases are TGTGCCAGCTCTCCTCAGGGGGAAGACACCCAGTAC.

On this clone: Any gene name here is a mouse gene name. The CDR3 goes on 1 residue after the read ends, and that part is filled in from the germline J gene. The rearrangement uses TRBV12-2 and TRBJ2-5, with unresolved D. V was pared by 3 bases and J by 0 bases, with 3 bases between. Germline values: CDR1 SGHLS, CDR2 HYDKME. The CDR3 runs 12 residues. The CDR3 region is CASSYNQDTQYF. The covered CDR3 bases are TGTGCCAGCTCTTACAACCAAGACACCCAGTAC.

Worth noting for this clone: The genes are named according to mouse. The read ends 1 residue before the CDR3 terminus; that terminus is restored from the germline J gene. V and J are TRBV5 and TRBJ2-5; TRBD2 matches at 10 bases. V dropped 4 bases and J dropped 2; count of bases not matched to a gene: 0. Germline lookup yields CDR1 LGHNA and CDR2 YNLKQL (reference sequence). CDR3 length equals 14 residues. CDR3 loop: CASSRLGGQDTQYF. Partial CDR3 DNA: TGTGCCAGCAGCCGACTGGGGGGCCAAGACACCCAGTAC.

Details on this clone: The gene symbols are mouse symbols. Coverage ceases 1 residue before the CDR3 finishes, and the germline J gene fills in the end. The V gene is TRBV13-2, the J gene TRBJ2-7, with TRBD2 identical over 14 bases. V trimming: 2 bases; J trimming: 6 bases; junction bases outside the gene matches: 4. The CDR3 is 15 residues long. In germline, CDR1 is NNHNN, CDR2 SYGAGS (reference sequence). The sequenced part of the CDR3 DNA is TGTGCCAGCGGTGAACCGGGACTGGGGGGGCTTGAACAGTAC. It codes for CASGEPGLGGLEQY. The full CDR3 is CASGEPGLGGLEQYF.

By frequency in the sample, this clone is medium-sized. Gene names denote mouse genes. Read sequence stops 1 residue before the CDR3 end, and the germline J gene provides the missing end. The chain has TRBV20 and TRBJ2-7, with D unclear. Germline CDR1 and CDR2: GFQATS and STVNSAI. The CDR3 totals 12 residues. The V end was cut by 1 base, the J end by 4 bases, with 8 bases between. The CDR3 protein is CGARGNIYEQYF. CDR3 DNA, as far as it was read: TGTGGTGCTAGGGGCAACATTTATGAACAGTAC.

Notes on this clone: The gene names given are mouse names. The read ends 1 residue before the CDR3 terminus; that terminus is restored from the germline J gene. This chain joins TRBV26 and TRBJ1-3, with a possible D match to TRBD1 (5 bases). The CDR3 sequence is 14 residues long. Germline-derived CDR1 and CDR2 are KGHPV and FQNQEV (reference sequence). Trimming pared 5 bases from V and 5 bases from J, leaving 13 bases between. The sequenced part of the CDR3 DNA is TGTGCCAGCAGTTTGACAGAGTCCCGAAATACGCTCTAT. Protein sequence: CASSLTESRNTLY. The full CDR3 protein is CASSLTESRNTLYF.

Concerning this clone: Mouse gene names and germline throughout. Read coverage stops 1 residue before the CDR3 terminus; the germline J gene supplies the remainder. This chain links TRBV26 with TRBJ1-2, with no clear D. The CDR3 runs to 13 residues. Germline CDR1 is KGHPV and CDR2 is FQNQEV (reference sequence). V lost 4 bases and J lost 0, with 6 bases in between. The CDR3 bases that were read are TGTGCCAGCAGTCCGCAATCAAACTCCGACTACACC. Amino acids: CASSPQSNSDYT. The entire CDR3 is CASSPQSNSDYTF.

Of note for this clone: Gene names follow the mouse nomenclature. The read stops 1 residue short of the end of the CDR3; the missing end is completed from the germline J gene. The chain has TRBV12-2 and TRBJ2-7, with D possibly matching TRBD2 (6 bases). The CDR3 has 15 amino acids. Deletions cut 2 bases from V and 3 bases from J, with 16 bases between. Germline-derived CDR1 and CDR2 are SGHLS and HYDKME. The CDR3 bases that were read are TGTGCCAGCTCTCCCGGTCTGGGGCCCTTCTATGAACAGTAC. Its protein product is CASSPGLGPFYEQY. In full, the CDR3 is CASSPGLGPFYEQYF.

Remarks on this clone: Gene names denote mouse genes. The read stops 1 residue short of the end of the CDR3; the missing end is completed from the germline J gene. The chain uses TRBV15 and TRBJ1-6; tentative D call: TRBD1 (6 bases). TRBJ1-6 is known as an ORF, though its function is uncertain. Germline CDR1 is SGHND and CDR2 is FRSKSL. The CDR3 runs to 16 residues. V was shortened by 6 bases and J by 0 bases, with 12 bases between the two germline ends. The sequenced part of the CDR3 DNA is TGTGCCAGCAGCCTCAGGGGCAATTCCTATAATTCGCCCCTCTAC. Protein: CASSLRGNSYNSPLY. The entire CDR3 sequence reads CASSLRGNSYNSPLYF.

A remark on this clone: The germline and genes are mouse ones. The read ends 1 residue shy of where the CDR3 ends; the end is completed using the germline J gene. The V gene is TRBV19, the J gene TRBJ2-3, with TRBD2 identical over 12 bases. Germline CDR1 reads FNHDT; CDR2 reads SITEND (reference sequence). The V segment lost 4 bases and the J segment 4 bases; nucleotides outside the gene matches: 10. CDR3 length equals 17 residues. The part of the CDR3 DNA that was read is TGTGCCAGCAGTTCTACCGGGACTGGGGGGCGCCCAGAAACGCTGTAT. Protein sequence: CASSSTGTGGRPETLY. The whole CDR3 protein reads CASSSTGTGGRPETLYF.

The table lists this clone with a few counts. Gene names refer to mouse genes. The read stops 1 residue short of the end of the CDR3; the missing end is completed from the germline J gene. The genes are TRBV15 and TRBJ2-7, with D possibly matching TRBD1 (5 bases). Trimming pared 5 bases from V and 1 base from J, leaving 12 bases between. Germline V gives CDR1 SGHND, CDR2 FRSKSL. This CDR3 is built from 14 residues. CDR3 in amino acids: CASSPQTDSYEQYF. Incomplete CDR3 DNA: TGTGCCAGCAGTCCACAGACAGATTCCTATGAACAGTAC. The full variable domain, in which reference TRBV15 and TRBJ2-7 provide the parts outside the CDR3, is DAGVTQTPRHEVAEKGQTIILKCEPVSGHNDLFWYRQTKIQGLELLSYFRSKSLMEDGGAFKDRFKAEMLNSSFSTLKIQPTEPKDSAVYLCASSPQTDSYEQYFGPGTRLTVL.

In its sample, this clone was seen a few times. Genes here carry mouse names. The CDR3 is cut off 1 residue early in the read; its end comes from the germline J gene. The chain employs TRBV12-1 and TRBJ2-3, with TRBD2 matching over 8 bases. After removal of 1 base from V and 1 base from J, the junction contained 3 bases not matched to a gene. Germline values: CDR1 SGHSN, CDR2 HYEKVE. CDR3 length: 15 residues. The sequenced CDR3 bases are TGTGCCAGCTCTCTGGGGGGGCGCGGTGCAGAAACGCTGTAT. Encoded protein: CASSLGGRGAETLY. The entire CDR3 protein reads CASSLGGRGAETLYF. Using reference TRBV12-1 and TRBJ2-3 for the parts outside the CDR3, the full variable domain is DSGVVQSPRHIIKEKGGRSVLTCIPISGHSNVVWYQQTLGKELKFLIQHYEKVERDKGFLPSRFSVQQFDDYHSEMNMSALELEDSAMYFCASSLGGRGAETLYFGSGTRLTVL.

Details on this clone: Any gene name here is a mouse gene name. The missing CDR3 end, 1 residue past where the read stops, is filled in from the germline J gene. The chain joins TRBV26 to TRBJ2-4; D is possibly TRBD2 (7 bases). CDR3 length: 16 residues. Trimming left V 3 bases short and J 0 bases short, with 13 bases between. From germline, CDR1 is KGHPV and CDR2 FQNQEV (reference sequence). CDR3 sequence reads: CASSLRLGASQNTLYF. CDR3 DNA (partial): TGTGCCAGCAGTCTACGGCTGGGGGCTAGTCAAAACACCTTGTAC.

This clone has a handful of counts. Gene names denote mouse genes. The CDR3 extends 1 residue past the end of the read, so its final part is completed from the germline J gene. This rearrangement joins TRBV29 to TRBJ2-7, with 8 bases aligning to TRBD1. CDR1 and CDR2 from the germline V gene are MSHET and SYDVDS. Trimming cost V 3 bases and J 6 bases; bases outside gene matches: 7. The CDR3 has 14 residues. CDR3 DNA, as far as it was read: TGTGCTAGCAGTTTTCCAGGGGGCGCGGGTGAACAGTAC. It yields the protein CASSFPGGAGEQY. In full, the CDR3 is CASSFPGGAGEQYF. Combining the CDR3 with reference TRBV29 and TRBJ2-7 gives the whole variable domain DMKVTQMPRYLIKRMGENVLLECGQDMSHETMYWYRQDPGLGLQLIYISYDVDSNSEGDIPKGYRVSRKKREHFSLILDSAKTNQTSVYFCASSFPGGAGEQYFGPGTRLTVL.

This clone was seen more than once but under ten times. Genes here carry mouse names. The read finishes 1 residue shy of the CDR3 end, and the germline J gene is used to complete it. The V and J genes are TRBV29 and TRBJ2-7; TRBD1 agrees at 9 bases. J gave up 4 bases and V 5 bases, and 0 bases lay outside the gene matches. This CDR3 has 12 residues. Germline loops: CDR1 MSHET, CDR2 SYDVDS. The covered CDR3 bases are TGTGCTAGCAGTGGACAGGGGTATGAACAGTAC. It translates to CASSGQGYEQY. The full CDR3 sequence reads CASSGQGYEQYF.

The count of this clone is one. This could be a read error, since a much larger clone is one nucleotide away. Gene names denote mouse genes. The CDR3: CASSHGTGGSYEQYF. CDR3 DNA, as far as it was read: TGTGCCAGCTCTCACGGGACTGGGGGCTCCTATGAACAGTAC. The gene calls are TRBV12-2 and TRBJ2-7; 11 positions match TRBD2. The read gets to within 1 residue of the CDR3 end, and the germline J gene fills in the rest. V was pared by 2 bases and J by 0 bases, with 2 bases of the junction left unmatched. This CDR3 region has 15 residues. The germline CDR1 and CDR2 sequences are SGHLS and HYDKME.